This T cell receptor beta chain is drawn from a study of blood T cell repertoires in COVID-19 (dated by TCRdb to the early 2020s). Regarding the complete study: Samples from collaborators originated in the United States, Italy and Spain and spanned both the acute and convalescent phases of COVID-19. The prospective study material was composed of cDNA or gDNA derived from T cells, B-cell-depleted T cells, or PBMCs. Subjects who had been exposed to COVID-19, were actively infected with it, or had recovered from it provided the deeply sampled blood TCRbeta repertoires that made up the dataset. A freely available public database, intended as a resource for researchers studying the immune response to SARS-CoV-2, is where the repertoires were released. Samples were obtained from the ongoing ImmuneRACE study (first 160 participants) and from some 1,200 subjects provided by 6 global collaborators. Sample metadata almost always included a de-identified subject ID, COVID-19 status, age in years and sex. Where HLA class I and class II types were available, the types were taken from metadata supplied by the sample provider, not from assay-based typing.

In the prospective study, participants were roughly 18 to 95 years old, resided in approximately 25 geographic areas of the United States, and were enrolled through a virtual design. In the prospective study, participants were assigned to cohorts based on the clinical history participants reported in a screening survey and a study questionnaire. Mobile phlebotomists in the prospective study collected whole blood, serum and a nasopharyngeal or oropharyngeal swab from every participant. Prospective study participants could optionally give additional blood draws and questionnaires over an approximately two-month period. Before DNA extraction, prospective study blood samples were shipped either frozen or at room temperature. This clone was observed a few times. This receptor's antigen is unknown. Base qualities are missing; no much larger clone stands one base away. TCRbeta CDR3 regions were amplified from genomic DNA using the immunoSEQ Assay, a bias-controlled multiplex PCR. The study's processing was this. Within the assay, amplification of reference gene primers was used to estimate how many nucleated cells each sample contained. To quantify the absolute abundance of each unique TCRbeta CDR3 rearrangement, sequence reads were collapsed and filtered. For each sample, productive Simpson clonality was calculated as the square root of Simpson's diversity index over productive rearrangements. TCRdb mirrors the immuneACCESS table, restricted to in-frame sequences. Some clones are absent from its copies; in checked studies, under half trace to an unresolved V gene, and the reason for the others is unknown. The DNA gave D and trimming, while V, J and clone size come from that table. Across this sample there are fewer than 300,000 clones, with roughly 88% seen only once. Of the sample, 1% to 1.5% falls within the top ten clones.

Results the study describes overall, beyond this receptor: How much clinical and demographic metadata was included differed by source and by participant, and the metadata was provided uncurated.

The CDR3, cysteine through phenylalanine, is 16 amino acids long. Only CDR3 DNA is held: 48 bases, read in frame from base 1. V is trimmed back by 0 bases and J by 6 bases, and the junction contains 4 bases that no gene match accounts for. In the germline V gene (reference sequence), CDR1 corresponds to LGHDT and CDR2 to YNNKEL. The sample consisted of PBMCs or T cells enriched from blood (not recorded which). This receptor was identified in a woman in her 40s with acute COVID-19. The rearranged segments are TRBV3-1 (or the pseudogene TRBV3-2) and TRBJ2-1; TRBD2 aligns with 11 central bases. DNA sequence: TGTGCCAGCAGCCAAGATCTACTAGCGGGAGTCAATGAGCAGTTCTTC. The resulting protein is CASSQDLLAGVNEQFF.